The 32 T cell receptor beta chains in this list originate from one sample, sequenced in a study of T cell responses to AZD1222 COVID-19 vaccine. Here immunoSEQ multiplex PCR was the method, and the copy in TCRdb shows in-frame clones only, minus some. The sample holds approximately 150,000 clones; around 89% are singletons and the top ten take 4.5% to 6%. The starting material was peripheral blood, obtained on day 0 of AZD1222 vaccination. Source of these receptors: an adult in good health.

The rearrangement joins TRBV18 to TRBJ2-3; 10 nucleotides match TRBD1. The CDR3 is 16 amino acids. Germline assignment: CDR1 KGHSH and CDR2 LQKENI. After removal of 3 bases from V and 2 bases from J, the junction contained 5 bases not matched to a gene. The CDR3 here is CASSPRDRGDTDTQYF. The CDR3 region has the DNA TGTGCCAGCTCACCCCGGGACAGGGGAGACACAGATACGCAGTATTTT.

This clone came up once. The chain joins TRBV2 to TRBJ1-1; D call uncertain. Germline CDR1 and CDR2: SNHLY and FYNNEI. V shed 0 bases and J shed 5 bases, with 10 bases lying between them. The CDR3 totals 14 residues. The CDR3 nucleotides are TGTGCCAGCAGTGAAGCGGGCCCTGGGACTGAAGCTTTCTTT. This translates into CASSEAGPGTEAFF.

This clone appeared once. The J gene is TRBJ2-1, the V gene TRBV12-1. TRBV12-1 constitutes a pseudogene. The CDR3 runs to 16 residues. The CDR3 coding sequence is TGTGCCAGCAGCTCCCCCCCGGGCCGCTCCTACAATGAGCAGTTCTTC. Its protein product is CASSSPPGRSYNEQFF.

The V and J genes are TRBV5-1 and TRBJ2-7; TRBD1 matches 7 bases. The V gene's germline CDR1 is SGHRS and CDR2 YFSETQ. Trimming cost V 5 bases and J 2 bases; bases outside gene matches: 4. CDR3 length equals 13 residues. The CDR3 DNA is TGCGCCAGCAGTTTCGACAGGGCCTACGAGCAGTACTTC. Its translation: CASSFDRAYEQYF.

Here the CDR3 DNA reads TGTGCCAGCAGTTTTAGGCGGAGGGGATACCAAGAGACCCAGTACTTC. This translates into CASSFRRRGYQETQYF. The V call is TRBV6-5, the J call TRBJ2-5; D might be TRBD2 (6 bases). The V end lost 4 bases, the J end lost 0 bases, and 15 bases lay between the germline ends. CDR1 is MNHEY, CDR2 SVGAGI, per germline. The CDR3 has 16 residues.

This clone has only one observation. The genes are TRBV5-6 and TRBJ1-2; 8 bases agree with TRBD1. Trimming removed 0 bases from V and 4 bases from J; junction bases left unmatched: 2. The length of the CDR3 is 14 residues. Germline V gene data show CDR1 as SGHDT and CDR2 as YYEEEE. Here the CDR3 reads CASSLDRGTYGYTF. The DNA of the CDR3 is TGTGCCAGCAGCTTGGACAGGGGGACCTATGGCTACACCTTC.

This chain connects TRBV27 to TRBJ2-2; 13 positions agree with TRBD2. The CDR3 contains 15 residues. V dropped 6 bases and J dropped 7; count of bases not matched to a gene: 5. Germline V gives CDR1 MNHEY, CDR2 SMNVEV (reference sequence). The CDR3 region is CASRGLAGVSGELFF. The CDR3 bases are TGTGCCAGCAGAGGACTAGCGGGAGTGAGCGGGGAGCTGTTTTTT.

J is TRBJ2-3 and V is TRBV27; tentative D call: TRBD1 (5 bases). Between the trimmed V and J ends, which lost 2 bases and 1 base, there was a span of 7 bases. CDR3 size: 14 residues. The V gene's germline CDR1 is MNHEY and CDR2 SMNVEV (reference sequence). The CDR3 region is CASSLQGGTDTQYF. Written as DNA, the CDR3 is TGTGCCAGCAGTTTACAAGGGGGCACAGATACGCAGTATTTT.

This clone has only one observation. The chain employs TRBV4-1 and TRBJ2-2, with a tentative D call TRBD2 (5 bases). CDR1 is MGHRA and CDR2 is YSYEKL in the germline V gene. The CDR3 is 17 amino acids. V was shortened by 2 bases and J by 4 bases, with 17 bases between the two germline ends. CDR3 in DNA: TGCGCCAGCAGCCAATCGGGGATGACGGCGATCACCGGGGAGCTGTTTTTT. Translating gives CASSQSGMTAITGELFF.

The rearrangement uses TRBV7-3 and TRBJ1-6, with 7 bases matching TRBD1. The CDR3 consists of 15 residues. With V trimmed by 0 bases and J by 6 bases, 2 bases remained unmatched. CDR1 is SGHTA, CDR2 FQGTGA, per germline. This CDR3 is CASSLTGQVNSPLHF. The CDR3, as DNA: TGTGCCAGCAGCTTAACCGGACAGGTTAATTCACCCCTCCACTTT. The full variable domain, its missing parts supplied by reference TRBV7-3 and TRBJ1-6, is GAGVSQTPSNKVTEKGKYVELRCDPISGHTALYWYRQSLGQGPEFLIYFQGTGAADDSGLPNDRFFAVRPEGSVSTLKIQRTERGDSAVYLCASSLTGQVNSPLHFGNGTRLTVT.

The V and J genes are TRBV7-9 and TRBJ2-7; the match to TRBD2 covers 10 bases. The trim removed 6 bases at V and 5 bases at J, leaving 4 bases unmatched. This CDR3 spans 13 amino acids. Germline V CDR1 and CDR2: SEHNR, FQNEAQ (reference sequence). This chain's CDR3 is CASRWLAGDEQYF. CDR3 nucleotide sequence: TGTGCCAGCAGGTGGCTAGCGGGAGACGAGCAGTACTTC.

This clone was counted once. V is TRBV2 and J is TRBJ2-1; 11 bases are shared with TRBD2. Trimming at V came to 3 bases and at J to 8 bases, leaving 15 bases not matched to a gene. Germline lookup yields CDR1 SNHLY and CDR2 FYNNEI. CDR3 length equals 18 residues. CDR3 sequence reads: CASSESGLTSGSMDEQFF. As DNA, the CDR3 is TGTGCCAGCAGTGAGTCCGGACTAACTAGCGGGAGCATGGATGAGCAGTTCTTC.

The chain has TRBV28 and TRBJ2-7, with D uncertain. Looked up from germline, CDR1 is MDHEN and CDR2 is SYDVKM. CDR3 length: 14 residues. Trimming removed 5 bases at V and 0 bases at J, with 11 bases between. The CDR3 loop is CASSLSDFSYEQYF. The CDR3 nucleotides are TGTGCCAGCAGTCTGTCCGACTTCTCCTACGAGCAGTACTTC.

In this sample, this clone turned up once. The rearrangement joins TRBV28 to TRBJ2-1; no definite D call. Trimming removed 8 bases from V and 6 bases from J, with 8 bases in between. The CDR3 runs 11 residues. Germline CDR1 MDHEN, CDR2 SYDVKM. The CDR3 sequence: CASLGPNEQFF. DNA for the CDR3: TGTGCCAGCCTAGGACCCAATGAGCAGTTCTTC.

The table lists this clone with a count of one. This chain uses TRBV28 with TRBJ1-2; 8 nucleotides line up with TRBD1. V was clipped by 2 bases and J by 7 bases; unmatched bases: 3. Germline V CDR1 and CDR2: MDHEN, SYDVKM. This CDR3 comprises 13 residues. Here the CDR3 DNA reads TGTGCCAGCAGTTTACGACAGGGGCGTGGCTACACCTTC. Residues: CASSLRQGRGYTF.

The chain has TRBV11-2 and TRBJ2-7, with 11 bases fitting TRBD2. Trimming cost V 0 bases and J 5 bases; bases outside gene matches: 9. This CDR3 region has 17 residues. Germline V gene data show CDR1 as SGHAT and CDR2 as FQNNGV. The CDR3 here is CASSLDTGLAGLNEQYF. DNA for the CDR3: TGTGCCAGCAGCTTAGATACAGGACTAGCGGGTTTAAACGAGCAGTACTTC.

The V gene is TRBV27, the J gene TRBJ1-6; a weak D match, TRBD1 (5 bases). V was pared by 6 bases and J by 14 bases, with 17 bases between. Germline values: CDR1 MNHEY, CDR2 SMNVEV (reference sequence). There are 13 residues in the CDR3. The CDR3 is CASSGIGAFTLHF. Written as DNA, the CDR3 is TGTGCCAGCAGCGGTATCGGGGCATTCACCCTCCACTTT.

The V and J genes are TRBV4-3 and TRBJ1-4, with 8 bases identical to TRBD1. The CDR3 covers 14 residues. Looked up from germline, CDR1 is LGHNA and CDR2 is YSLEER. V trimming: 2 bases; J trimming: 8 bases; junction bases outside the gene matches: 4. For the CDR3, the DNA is TGCGCCAGCAGCCAAACAGGGGGTAAAGAAAAACTGTTTTTT. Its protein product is CASSQTGGKEKLFF.

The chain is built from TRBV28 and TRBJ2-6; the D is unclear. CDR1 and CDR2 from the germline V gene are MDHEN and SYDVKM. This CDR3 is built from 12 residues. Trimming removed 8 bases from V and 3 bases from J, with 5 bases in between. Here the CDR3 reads CASRSGANVLTF. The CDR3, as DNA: TGTGCCAGCCGGAGTGGGGCCAACGTCCTGACTTTC.

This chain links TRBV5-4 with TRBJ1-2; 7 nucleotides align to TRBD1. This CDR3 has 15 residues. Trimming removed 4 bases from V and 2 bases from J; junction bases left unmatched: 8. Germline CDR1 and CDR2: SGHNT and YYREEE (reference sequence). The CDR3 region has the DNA TGTGCCAGCAGCCCCGACCCGGGACAGAACTATGGCTACACCTTC. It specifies CASSPDPGQNYGYTF.

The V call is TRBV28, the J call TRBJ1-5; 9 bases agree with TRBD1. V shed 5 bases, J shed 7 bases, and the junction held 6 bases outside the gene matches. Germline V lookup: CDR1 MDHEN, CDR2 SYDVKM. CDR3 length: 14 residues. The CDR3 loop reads CASSRTGGRQPQHF. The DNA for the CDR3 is TGTGCCAGCAGTCGAACAGGGGGCAGGCAGCCCCAGCATTTT.

For the CDR3, the DNA is TGCAGGGCGGCTCCGGAGGGCACCTTC. Amino acid sequence: CRAAPEGTF. This chain uses TRBV20-1 with TRBJ1-2; D is unclear. This CDR3 spans 9 amino acids. Per germline, CDR1 DFQATT and CDR2 SNEGSKA (reference sequence).

The CDR3 protein is CASSTAGAGTEAFF. The CDR3, as DNA: TGTGCCAGCAGCACAGCGGGGGCAGGGACTGAAGCTTTCTTT. The chain joins TRBV7-8 to TRBJ1-1, with D perhaps TRBD1 (6 bases). The CDR3 consists of 14 residues. The V and J ends lost 5 bases and 5 bases respectively, with 15 bases between them. CDR1 SGHVS and CDR2 FQNEAQ come from the germline V gene.

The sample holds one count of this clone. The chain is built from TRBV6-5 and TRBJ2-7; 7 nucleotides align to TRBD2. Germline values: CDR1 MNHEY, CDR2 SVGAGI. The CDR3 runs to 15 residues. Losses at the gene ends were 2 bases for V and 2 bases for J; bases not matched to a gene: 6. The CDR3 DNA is TGTGCCAGCAGTTACGTGGCTAGCGGTGCCTACGAGCAGTACTTC. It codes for CASSYVASGAYEQYF.

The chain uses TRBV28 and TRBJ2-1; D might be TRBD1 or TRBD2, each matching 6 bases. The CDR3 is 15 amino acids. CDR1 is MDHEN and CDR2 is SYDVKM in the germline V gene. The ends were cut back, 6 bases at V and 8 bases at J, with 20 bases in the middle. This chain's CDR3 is CASRTGGSSGHEQFF. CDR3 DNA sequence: TGTGCCAGCAGGACAGGAGGGAGTAGTGGACATGAGCAGTTCTTC. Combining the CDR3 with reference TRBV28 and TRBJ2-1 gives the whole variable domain DVKVTQSSRYLVKRTGEKVFLECVQDMDHENMFWYRQDPGLGLRLIYFSYDVKMKEKGDIPEGYSVSREKKERFSLILESASTNQTSMYLCASRTGGSSGHEQFFGPGTRLTVL.

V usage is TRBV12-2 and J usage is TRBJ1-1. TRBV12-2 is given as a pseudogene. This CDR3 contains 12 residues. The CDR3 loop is CASRSPGLEAFF. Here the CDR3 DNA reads TGTGCAAGTCGCTCCCCCGGACTCGAAGCTTTCTTT.

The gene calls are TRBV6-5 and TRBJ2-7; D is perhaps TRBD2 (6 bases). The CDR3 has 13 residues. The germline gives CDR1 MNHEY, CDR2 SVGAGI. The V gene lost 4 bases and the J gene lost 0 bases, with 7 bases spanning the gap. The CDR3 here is CASSSGVSYEQYF. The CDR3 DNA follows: TGTGCCAGCAGTTCGGGAGTCTCCTACGAGCAGTACTTC.

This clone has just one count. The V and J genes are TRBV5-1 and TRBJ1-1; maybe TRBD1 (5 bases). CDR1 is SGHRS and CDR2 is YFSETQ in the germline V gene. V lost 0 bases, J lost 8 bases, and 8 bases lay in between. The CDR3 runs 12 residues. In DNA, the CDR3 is TGCGCCAGCAGCTTGGGGGGCAGGGAAGCTTTCTTT. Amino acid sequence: CASSLGGREAFF.

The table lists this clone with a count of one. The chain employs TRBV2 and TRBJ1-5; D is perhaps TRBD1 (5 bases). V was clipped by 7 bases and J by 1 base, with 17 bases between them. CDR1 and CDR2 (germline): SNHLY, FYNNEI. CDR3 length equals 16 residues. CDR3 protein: CASTKLAGVSNQPQHF. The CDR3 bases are TGTGCCAGCACCAAATTAGCGGGGGTGAGCAATCAGCCCCAGCATTTT.

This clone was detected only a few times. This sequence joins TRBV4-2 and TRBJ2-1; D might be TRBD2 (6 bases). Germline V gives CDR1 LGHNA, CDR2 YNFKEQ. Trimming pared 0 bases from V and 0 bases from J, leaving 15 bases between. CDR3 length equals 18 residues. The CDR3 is CASSQELGRQSSYNEQFF. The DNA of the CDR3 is TGTGCCAGCAGCCAAGAATTGGGGAGGCAGAGCTCCTACAATGAGCAGTTCTTC.

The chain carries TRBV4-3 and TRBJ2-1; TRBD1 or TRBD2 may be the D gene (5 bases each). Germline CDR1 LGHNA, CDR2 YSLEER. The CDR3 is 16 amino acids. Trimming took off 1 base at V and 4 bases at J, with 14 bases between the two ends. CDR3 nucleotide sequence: TGCGCCAGCAGCCAAGTCGCCGGGACCCAATACAATGAGCAGTTCTTC. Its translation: CASSQVAGTQYNEQFF.

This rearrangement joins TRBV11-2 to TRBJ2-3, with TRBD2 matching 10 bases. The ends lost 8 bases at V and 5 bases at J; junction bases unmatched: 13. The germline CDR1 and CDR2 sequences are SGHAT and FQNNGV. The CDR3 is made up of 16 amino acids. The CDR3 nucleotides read TGTGCCAGCGCCTCGTTTCTAGCGGGAGTCAGAGATACGCAGTATTTT. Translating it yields CASASFLAGVRDTQYF.